The 14 T cell receptor beta chains below come from one sample, sequenced in a study of T cell responses to AZD1222 COVID-19 vaccine. Clones were read by immunoSEQ multiplex PCR, and TCRdb kept only the in-frame ones, dropping some. The table shows around 260,000 clones, with approximately 93% occurring only once. The specimen comprised peripheral blood, sampled on day 0 of AZD1222 vaccination. These receptors all come from an adult in good health.

The chain links TRBV19 to TRBJ2-5, with no clear D. The CDR3 contains 13 residues. V shed 3 bases and J shed 5 bases, with 10 bases lying between them. Germline CDR1 LNHDA, CDR2 SQIVND (reference sequence). The CDR3 region is CASSMRFRETQYF. The CDR3 nucleotides read TGTGCCAGTAGTATGCGGTTCCGGGAGACCCAGTACTTC.

The chain carries TRBV3-1 (or the pseudogene TRBV3-2) and TRBJ1-2; D unresolved. The V end lost 1 base, the J end lost 8 bases, and 17 bases lay between the germline ends. CDR1 is LGHDT, CDR2 YNNKEL, per germline (reference sequence). The CDR3 sequence is 15 residues long. The CDR3 spells CASSQASRTPAGYTF. Here the CDR3 DNA reads TGTGCCAGCAGCCAAGCCTCCAGGACCCCTGCGGGCTACACCTTC.

The J gene is TRBJ2-7, the V gene TRBV7-6; D is unclear. The CDR3 is made up of 14 amino acids. V was pared by 5 bases and J by 2 bases, with 13 bases between. Per the germline V gene, CDR1 is SGHVS and CDR2 is FNYEAQ. DNA for the CDR3: TGTGCCAGCAGCGAAGGGCCGGTCCCCTACGAGCAGTACTTC. It codes for CASSEGPVPYEQYF.

This rearrangement joins TRBV28 to TRBJ1-2, with TRBD1 matching 7 bases. The CDR3 loop spans 14 amino acids. Looked up from germline, CDR1 is MDHEN and CDR2 is SYDVKM. J lost 5 bases, V lost 3 bases, and 6 bases had no gene match. The CDR3 reads CASSFGAGGYGYTF. The CDR3 DNA sequence: TGTGCCAGCAGTTTTGGGGCAGGGGGATATGGCTACACCTTC.

V gene TRBV5-4 combines with J gene TRBJ2-3, with TRBD2 identical over 7 bases. The V gene's germline CDR1 is SGHNT and CDR2 YYREEE (reference sequence). This CDR3 contains 16 residues. With 0 bases clipped from V and 4 bases from J, the junction kept 8 bases outside the gene matches. The chain's CDR3 is CASSLDWEGQADTQYF. The CDR3 bases are TGTGCCAGCAGCTTGGATTGGGAGGGGCAGGCAGATACGCAGTATTTT.

The rearrangement links TRBV5-1 to TRBJ2-1; D perhaps matches TRBD2 (5 bases). Trimming took 8 bases from V and 7 from J, leaving 10 bases between them. Germline V CDR1 and CDR2: SGHRS, YFSETQ. The CDR3 has 11 residues. The CDR3 DNA is TGCGCCAGTAAGAGGGAAAATGAGCAGTTCTTC. It translates to CASKRENEQFF.

To note about this clone: Other nucleotide sequences from this sample produce the same CDR3. V is TRBV5-1 and J is TRBJ2-1; D remains unclear. Trimming took 0 bases from V and 3 from J, leaving 4 bases between them. Germline loops: CDR1 SGHRS, CDR2 YFSETQ. The CDR3 is made up of 13 amino acids. The CDR3 loop reads CASSLGGYNEQFF. The DNA for the CDR3 is TGCGCCAGCAGCTTGGGTGGCTACAATGAGCAGTTCTTC.

CDR3 loop: CASSWQGVGATEAFF. The CDR3, as DNA: TGTGCCAGCAGCTGGCAGGGGGTGGGGGCCACTGAAGCTTTCTTT. The gene calls are TRBV7-2 and TRBJ1-1; 7 nucleotides match TRBD1. The CDR3 contains 15 residues. The J segment lost 4 bases and the V segment lost 4 bases, leaving 9 bases of the junction unmatched. The germline CDR1 and CDR2 sequences are SGHTA and FQGNSA.

CDR3 nucleotide sequence: TGTGCCAGCAGCTTCCTAGCGGGGGGCATCAATGAGCAGTTCTTC. This sequence encodes CASSFLAGGINEQFF. The V gene is TRBV7-6, the J gene TRBJ2-1, with 11 bases identical to TRBD2. V was clipped by 3 bases and J by 6 bases; unmatched bases: 4. This CDR3 spans 15 amino acids. Germline values: CDR1 SGHVS, CDR2 FNYEAQ.

This chain joins TRBV28 and TRBJ2-2; possibly TRBD2 for D (6 bases). Trimming took off 4 bases at V and 5 bases at J, with 11 bases between the two ends. This CDR3 contains 14 residues. Germline assignment: CDR1 MDHEN and CDR2 SYDVKM. The CDR3, as DNA: TGTGCCAGCAGTTCGTTCGGGGGAACCGGGGAGCTGTTTTTT. Translated: CASSSFGGTGELFF.

The CDR3, as DNA: TGCGCCAGCAGCTTGGGTGGGGGCGCGAACACTGAAGCTTTCTTT. It encodes CASSLGGGANTEAFF. The gene calls are TRBV5-1 and TRBJ1-1; TRBD1 is a possible D gene (6 bases). This CDR3 has 15 amino acids. Germline V gene sequence: CDR1 SGHRS, CDR2 YFSETQ. Deletions cut 0 bases from V and 1 base from J, with 10 bases between.

The genes are TRBV27 and TRBJ1-5, with D unclear. Trimming left V 1 base short and J 0 bases short, with 7 bases between. The CDR3 consists of 15 residues. The germline V gene encodes CDR1 MNHEY and CDR2 SMNVEV (reference sequence). The CDR3 sequence: CASSLLPPSNQPQHF. DNA for the CDR3: TGTGCCAGCAGTTTATTACCCCCTAGCAATCAGCCCCAGCATTTT.

CDR3 coding DNA: TGTGCCAGTAGTATTCGGCGGGCCTACGAGCAGTACTTC. Protein product: CASSIRRAYEQYF. V and J are TRBV19 and TRBJ2-7; maybe TRBD2 (5 bases). V lost 3 bases and J 2 bases, leaving 8 bases between the germline ends. The CDR3 totals 13 residues. Germline V gives CDR1 LNHDA, CDR2 SQIVND (reference sequence).

The genes are TRBV2 and TRBJ1-2, with D possibly TRBD1 on 5 matching bases. Per the germline V gene, CDR1 is SNHLY and CDR2 is FYNNEI. V gave up 11 bases and J gave up 6 bases, with 19 bases separating them. The CDR3 covers 13 residues. The CDR3 nucleotides are TGTGCCCAAGTGAGGGGTCTGGGCCATGGCTACACCTTC. As protein: CAQVRGLGHGYTF.